This entry lists 19 T cell receptor beta chains sequenced from one sample in a study of siplizumab effects on memory and regulatory T cells. Only in-frame clones appear in the TCRdb table, and some are missing; sequencing was by immunoSEQ multiplex PCR. Among roughly 82,000 clones listed, 80% to 90% were seen once. Source material: Tregs sorted from blood. Every receptor here comes from a human donor in good health.

The chain is built from TRBV29-1 and TRBJ2-3; 9 bases line up with TRBD1. V shed 3 bases, J shed 1 base, and the junction held 8 bases outside the gene matches. CDR3 length equals 16 residues. Germline lookup yields CDR1 SQVTM and CDR2 ANQGSEA. The CDR3 DNA reads TGCAGCGTTGAGGGTTATAGGACAGGGGGCACAGATACGCAGTATTTT. This gives the protein CSVEGYRTGGTDTQYF.

The V and J genes are TRBV5-1 and TRBJ1-2; perhaps TRBD1 as D (6 bases). V gave up 3 bases and J gave up 8 bases, with 11 bases separating them. Germline CDR1 reads SGHRS; CDR2 reads YFSETQ. CDR3 length equals 12 residues. In DNA form, the CDR3 reads TGCGCCAGCAGCTCGGAGGGGGGCGGCTACACCTTC. This encodes CASSSEGGGYTF.

This clone came up once. The V and J genes are TRBV18 and TRBJ2-1; D is tentatively TRBD1 or TRBD2 (6 bases each). The germline gives CDR1 KGHSH, CDR2 LQKENI. The CDR3 totals 17 residues. V shed 2 bases and J shed 0 bases, with 14 bases lying between them. DNA for the CDR3: TGTGCCAGCTCACCAAGGCGACAGGACTACTCCTACAATGAGCAGTTCTTC. It translates to CASSPRRQDYSYNEQFF.

Remarks on this clone: Different DNA sequences within this sample yield the same CDR3. The rearrangement joins TRBV7-9 to TRBJ2-5, with D unresolved. The CDR3 length is 12 residues. Germline V lookup: CDR1 SEHNR, CDR2 FQNEAQ (reference sequence). With 1 base removed from V and 5 bases from J, the gap between germline ends came to 5 bases. CDR3 sequence: CASSLVGETQYF. The CDR3 nucleotides read TGTGCCAGCAGCTTAGTTGGGGAGACCCAGTACTTC.

The V call is TRBV12-5, the J call TRBJ2-5, with 10 bases that match TRBD2. J was trimmed by 4 bases and V by 5 bases; bases with no gene match: 7. The CDR3 covers 15 residues. Per germline, CDR1 LGHNT and CDR2 FRNRAP. The DNA for the CDR3 is TGTGCTAGTGGTGGTATAGCGGGGGGACCAGAGACCCAGTACTTC. Translating gives CASGGIAGGPETQYF.

The CDR3 DNA follows: TGCGCCAGCAGCTTTGGTGGGCGCACCGGGGAGCTGTTTTTT. Protein: CASSFGGRTGELFF. The chain combines TRBV5-1 with TRBJ2-2, with D unresolved. Trimming took 2 bases from V and 4 from J, leaving 9 bases between them. Germline V gives CDR1 SGHRS, CDR2 YFSETQ. This CDR3 has 14 residues.

V is TRBV4-1 and J is TRBJ1-3; 7 nucleotides line up with TRBD1. Germline V gene data show CDR1 as MGHRA and CDR2 as YSYEKL. Germline trimming cut 2 bases from V and 2 bases from J; bases unmatched to any gene: 9. CDR3 length: 17 residues. Here the CDR3 DNA reads TGCGCCAGCAGCCAACACACCCCAGGGGGTCCTGGAAACACCATATATTTT. This encodes CASSQHTPGGPGNTIYF.

The chain is built from TRBV5-6 and TRBJ2-7, with D uncertain. This CDR3 contains 13 residues. The germline V and J ends were trimmed by 0 bases and 2 bases, with 6 bases remaining between them. In germline, CDR1 is SGHDT, CDR2 YYEEEE. The CDR3 DNA reads as TGTGCCAGCAGCTTGGGGACCCCCTACGAGCAGTACTTC. It encodes CASSLGTPYEQYF.

V usage is TRBV5-1 and J usage is TRBJ1-1, with 7 bases aligning to TRBD1. From germline, CDR1 is SGHRS and CDR2 YFSETQ. This CDR3 is 16 amino acids long. V gave up 3 bases and J gave up 1 base; unmatched junction bases: 9. Here the CDR3 reads CASSSGTEVRNTEAFF. CDR3 DNA sequence: TGCGCCAGCAGCTCGGGGACAGAGGTTCGGAACACTGAAGCTTTCTTT.

This chain joins TRBV6-5 and TRBJ1-3; D ambiguous. Trimming left V 6 bases short and J 4 bases short, with 10 bases between. Germline assignment: CDR1 MNHEY and CDR2 SVGAGI. This CDR3 region has 13 residues. The chain's CDR3 is CASRLPVGNTIYF. Written as DNA, the CDR3 is TGTGCCAGCAGGCTCCCCGTAGGAAACACCATATATTTT.

The CDR3 here is CASGGTGFYEQYF. The CDR3 nucleotides are TGTGCTAGTGGGGGGACAGGGTTCTACGAGCAGTACTTC. The V and J genes are TRBV12-5 and TRBJ2-7; 9 bases line up with TRBD1. This CDR3 has 13 amino acids. The germline V gene encodes CDR1 LGHNT and CDR2 FRNRAP. With V trimmed by 6 bases and J by 3 bases, 3 bases remained unmatched.

The gene calls are TRBV28 and TRBJ1-1, with TRBD1 as a possible D gene (6 bases). Germline CDR1 reads MDHEN; CDR2 reads SYDVKM. This CDR3 region has 15 residues. Trimming removed 3 bases from V and 0 bases from J, with 11 bases in between. Here the CDR3 reads CASSFRYRVNTEAFF. CDR3 bases: TGTGCCAGCAGTTTCAGATACAGGGTGAACACTGAAGCTTTCTTT.

The chain couples TRBV6-5 to TRBJ1-1; 7 bases align to TRBD1. Per germline, CDR1 MNHEY and CDR2 SVGAGI. This CDR3 has 14 residues. Losses at the gene ends were 6 bases for V and 3 bases for J; bases not matched to a gene: 7. In DNA, the CDR3 is TGTGCCAGCAGACAAGACAGGGTTGACACTGAAGCTTTCTTT. This translates into CASRQDRVDTEAFF.

J is TRBJ2-5 and V is TRBV9; TRBD2 might be the D (5 bases). V was shortened by 4 bases and J by 2 bases, with 18 bases between the two germline ends. This CDR3 has 16 amino acids. The V gene's germline CDR1 is SGDLS and CDR2 YYNGEE. CDR3 nucleotide sequence: TGTGCCAGCAGCCCTGACTATAGGACTTTACAAGAGACCCAGTACTTC. Its protein product is CASSPDYRTLQETQYF.

V usage is TRBV9 and J usage is TRBJ2-7; D may correspond to TRBD1 or TRBD2 (5 bases each). Between the trimmed V and J ends, which lost 0 bases and 0 bases, there was a span of 13 bases. This CDR3 has 16 residues. Germline V gene data show CDR1 as SGDLS and CDR2 as YYNGEE. CDR3 amino acids: CASSVGPGTSSYEQYF. In nucleotides, the CDR3 is TGTGCCAGCAGCGTAGGGCCAGGGACCTCCTCCTACGAGCAGTACTTC. Based on the CDR3 plus reference TRBV9 and TRBJ2-7, the full variable domain is DSGVTQTPKHLITATGQRVTLRCSPRSGDLSVYWYQQSLDQGLQFLIQYYNGEERAKGNILERFSAQQFPDLHSELNLSSLELGDSALYFCASSVGPGTSSYEQYFGPGTRLTVT.

The J gene is TRBJ2-1, the V gene TRBV5-1; D tentatively reads TRBD1 or TRBD2 (5 bases each). The germline CDR1 and CDR2 sequences are SGHRS and YFSETQ. V dropped 7 bases and J dropped 3 bases, with 14 bases sitting between them. The CDR3 has 14 amino acids. CDR3 nucleotide sequence: TGCGCCAGCTCTTCCGGGGCAGTCTACAATGAGCAGTTCTTC. It codes for CASSSGAVYNEQFF.

V is TRBV6-5 and J is TRBJ1-5; perhaps TRBD1 as D (5 bases). The CDR3 loop spans 13 amino acids. V shed 2 bases and J shed 7 bases, with 9 bases lying between them. Germline CDR1 reads MNHEY; CDR2 reads SVGAGI. The CDR3 sequence is CASSYRGEQPQHF. The CDR3 DNA is TGTGCCAGCAGTTACCGAGGGGAACAGCCCCAGCATTTT.

The V and J genes are TRBV11-3 and TRBJ2-3, with 7 bases identical to TRBD2. Germline CDR1 reads SGHNT; CDR2 reads YENEEA. This CDR3 is 15 amino acids long. Losses at the gene ends were 5 bases for V and 0 bases for J; bases not matched to a gene: 5. The CDR3 bases are TGTGCCAGCAGCCCGGGGGGACTTAGCACAGATACGCAGTATTTT. Translated, it gives CASSPGGLSTDTQYF.

This clone showed up just once. The J gene is TRBJ2-1, the V gene TRBV6-1, with D tentatively TRBD2 (5 bases). Germline CDR1 and CDR2: MNHNS and SASEGT. Trimming shortened V by 2 bases and J by 4 bases, and 12 bases separated the two germline ends. This CDR3 has 15 residues. The CDR3 DNA reads TGTGCCAGCAGTGAATCGATAGGGAGTTACAATGAGCAGTTCTTC. Translation gives CASSESIGSYNEQFF.